This TCR beta chain appears in the sequencing data of a study of blood T cell repertoires in COVID-19 (dated by TCRdb to 2018 to 2020). Broadly, across the study: Samples from collaborators originated in the United States, Italy and Spain and spanned both the acute and convalescent phases of COVID-19. The material from the prospective study consisted of cDNA or gDNA derived from T cells, B-cell-depleted T cells, or PBMCs. Deeply sampled blood TCRbeta repertoires from subjects exposed to, actively infected with, or recovered from COVID-19 were included in the dataset. The repertoires were released in a freely available public database intended as a resource for research on the immune response to SARS-CoV-2. Samples came from the ongoing ImmuneRACE study (first 160 participants) plus 1,254 subjects from 6 global collaborators. Nearly every sample came with metadata listing a de-identified subject ID, COVID-19 status, age in years and sex. Where available, HLA class I and class II types were obtained from metadata supplied by the sample provider rather than from assay-based typing.

TCRbeta CDR3 regions were amplified from genomic DNA using the immunoSEQ Assay, a bias-controlled multiplex PCR. As for the original processing: The number of nucleated cells in each sample was estimated from the amplification of reference gene primers within the assay. To quantify the absolute abundance of each unique TCRbeta CDR3 rearrangement, sequence reads were collapsed and filtered. For each sample, productive Simpson clonality was calculated by taking the square root of Simpson's diversity index across productive rearrangements. Entries here come from immuneACCESS through TCRdb and include only in-frame sequences with V and J called. Some clones fail to appear in such tables; in the studies checked, an unresolved V gene covers under half of the shortfall, and the cause of the remainder is unknown. The V and J calls and the clone size are those of that table, but D and trimming were determined from the DNA. The sample table contains over 60,000 clones; only one count was recorded for around 77% of them. The top ten clones comprise about a fifth of the sample.

Collaborating institutions collected whole blood in K2EDTA tubes following their own protocols. Collaborator samples were shipped for TCRbeta analysis as frozen whole blood, isolated PBMCs, or DNA extracted from either sample type. General findings and caveats noted by the study authors: The quantity of clinical and demographic metadata differed by source and by participant and was supplied without curation.

This clone has more than one count but fewer than ten. The clone's antigen remains unknown. No much larger clone exists at a distance of one base, and base qualities are not known. V is pruned by 4 bases and J by 5 bases, leaving 13 bases of the junction without a gene match. The CDR3 has 16 amino acids, counting the end cysteine and phenylalanine. CDR3 DNA only is kept here, 48 bases in frame from base 1. The germline V gene supplies CDR1 SGHRS and CDR2 YFSETQ. The sequence derives from a man older than 75 with active or convalescent COVID-19. Rearrangement joined TRBV5-1 to TRBJ2-5; 8 central nucleotides agree with TRBD1. The source material was peripheral blood. The nucleotides are TGCGCCAGCAGCACCACCGGGACAGGCGAGTGGGAGACCCAGTACTTC. Its protein is CASSTTGTGEWETQYF.